The entry below gives a single T cell receptor beta chain sequence along with its context. It lacks a known antigen. Base qualities are missing; no much larger clone stands one base away. This specimen comes from a study of shared clonotypes between healthy human individuals (TCRdb year 2020). About the study as a whole: Two women and a few men aged 18 to 49 years were included in the cohort. For each donor, CD4 naive and CD4 memory were each run on three plates, CD8 naive on two plates, and CD8 memory on one plate. Per donor, leukapheresis produced somewhere between about 0.94 and 9 billion PBMCs. To estimate repertoire size and how much clonotypes are shared between individuals, the study performed deep sequencing of blood TCR repertoires from roughly five healthy adults. Different laboratories and diverse techniques were used to prepare libraries and sequence TCR repertoires, to increase sequencing depth and limit assay-specific biases. Broader findings and caveats from the paper: Based on pairwise subsampling, the degree of clonotype sharing among donors was expected to be affected by sequencing depth. Because the study included only a small number of donors, the genetic and exposure-history diversity represented was limited. Even with the large sequencing depth, rarefaction of the sorted-subset datasets indicated that sequencing was incomplete. Higher generation probabilities were observed for clonotypes shared by all four sorted-subset donors than for non-shared clonotypes. Sampling was restricted to blood, and TCR repertoires in tissues likely differ from the TCR repertoires found in blood. Sharing across a few donors was observed for around 5% of naive CD4, under 4% of naive CD8, roughly 2.3% of memory CD4, and about 0.39% of memory CD8 clonotypes. Larger estimated clonotype richness was generally found for naive subsets than for memory subsets.

Using the deep immunoSEQ assay, multiplex PCR amplified TCR CDR3 regions from genomic DNA. Genomic DNA extracted from each cell subset was distributed evenly over all wells of several immunoSEQ 96-well plates, and each plate served as one replicate. Each replicate PCR for sorted subsets received around 0.2 ug genomic DNA, equal to tens of thousands of T cell genomes. The purified libraries were quantified using a Qubit 3.0 fluorometer, sized with a Bioanalyzer 2100, and then quantified again using the KAPA Library Quantification kit. Every immunoSEQ 96-well plate was sequenced on a dedicated single-read 150-cycle Illumina NextSeq 550 flow cell. In the source study's methods: Because only junctional sequences without quality scores were contained in the immunoSEQ output, filtering matching that applied to full-length reads could not be performed. Sequences were annotated with PyIR, a Python wrapper for IgBLAST v1.9, using IMGT germline references to assign V/J genes and CDR3. Any read was removed if the V/J assignment was weak (E-value above 1e-6), the CDR3 was missing, or the read contained stop codons, out-of-frame junctions, or ambiguous translated residues. V3J clonotypes were defined by identical inferred V gene, J gene, and CDR3 amino acid sequence. To compute the percentage overlap between repertoires, the number of shared unique clonotypes was divided by the size of the smaller repertoire. RTK rarefaction, the Chao1 estimator, and Recon v2.1 estimates of unobserved clonotypes were used to assess repertoire richness. For all TCRbeta clonotypes obtained by the gDNA method from a few donors, generation probabilities were computed with OLGA. Held by TCRdb, this immuneACCESS table contains in-frame sequences only and omits some clones. Under half of the omission traces to an unresolved V gene where checked; the cause of the rest is unknown. The V and J calls and the clone size are those of that table, but D and trimming were determined from the DNA. In all, the sample holds about 2.5 million clones, and around 90% of those were seen once. Of the sample, 0.37% is held by the ten largest clones.

Including the terminal cysteine and phenylalanine, the CDR3 comprises 15 residues. CDR3 DNA only is kept here, 45 bases in frame from base 1. V drops 0 bases and J drops 7 bases, leaving 13 bases in between. Looking up the germline V gene yields CDR1 KGHSH and CDR2 LQKENI. Healthy HIV-negative adults with no recently reported acute infections or vaccinations were included as donors. Only Caucasian adults living in Nashville, Tennessee, USA were represented among the donors. Magnetic negative selection was used to enrich CD4+ T cells, after which naive cells were positively selected on CD45RA and the negative fraction became the memory subset. Blood was obtained by leukapheresis, after which PBMCs were separated by Ficoll-Histopaque density gradient centrifugation and cryopreserved in liquid nitrogen vapor phase. Analytical flow cytometry was used to check the purity and quantity of every magnetically sorted T cell population. From each sorted fraction, genomic DNA was isolated and quantified by UV absorbance on a Nanodrop 2000c.

Input material: naive CD4+ T cells from PBMCs. According to the study, the label for this sample's cell subset or site signals: CD45RA+ positively selected. The sequence links TRBV18 to TRBJ1-5; TRBD1 is perhaps the D gene, given 5 matching bases. This clonotype originated in a man in his late teens or twenties in good health. Some clones in this sample may be carry-over from other donors' samples. The nucleotide sequence reads TGTGCCAGCTCACCACCTGGGGCGGCCATCCAGCCCCAGCATTTT. It codes for CASSPPGAAIQPQHF.